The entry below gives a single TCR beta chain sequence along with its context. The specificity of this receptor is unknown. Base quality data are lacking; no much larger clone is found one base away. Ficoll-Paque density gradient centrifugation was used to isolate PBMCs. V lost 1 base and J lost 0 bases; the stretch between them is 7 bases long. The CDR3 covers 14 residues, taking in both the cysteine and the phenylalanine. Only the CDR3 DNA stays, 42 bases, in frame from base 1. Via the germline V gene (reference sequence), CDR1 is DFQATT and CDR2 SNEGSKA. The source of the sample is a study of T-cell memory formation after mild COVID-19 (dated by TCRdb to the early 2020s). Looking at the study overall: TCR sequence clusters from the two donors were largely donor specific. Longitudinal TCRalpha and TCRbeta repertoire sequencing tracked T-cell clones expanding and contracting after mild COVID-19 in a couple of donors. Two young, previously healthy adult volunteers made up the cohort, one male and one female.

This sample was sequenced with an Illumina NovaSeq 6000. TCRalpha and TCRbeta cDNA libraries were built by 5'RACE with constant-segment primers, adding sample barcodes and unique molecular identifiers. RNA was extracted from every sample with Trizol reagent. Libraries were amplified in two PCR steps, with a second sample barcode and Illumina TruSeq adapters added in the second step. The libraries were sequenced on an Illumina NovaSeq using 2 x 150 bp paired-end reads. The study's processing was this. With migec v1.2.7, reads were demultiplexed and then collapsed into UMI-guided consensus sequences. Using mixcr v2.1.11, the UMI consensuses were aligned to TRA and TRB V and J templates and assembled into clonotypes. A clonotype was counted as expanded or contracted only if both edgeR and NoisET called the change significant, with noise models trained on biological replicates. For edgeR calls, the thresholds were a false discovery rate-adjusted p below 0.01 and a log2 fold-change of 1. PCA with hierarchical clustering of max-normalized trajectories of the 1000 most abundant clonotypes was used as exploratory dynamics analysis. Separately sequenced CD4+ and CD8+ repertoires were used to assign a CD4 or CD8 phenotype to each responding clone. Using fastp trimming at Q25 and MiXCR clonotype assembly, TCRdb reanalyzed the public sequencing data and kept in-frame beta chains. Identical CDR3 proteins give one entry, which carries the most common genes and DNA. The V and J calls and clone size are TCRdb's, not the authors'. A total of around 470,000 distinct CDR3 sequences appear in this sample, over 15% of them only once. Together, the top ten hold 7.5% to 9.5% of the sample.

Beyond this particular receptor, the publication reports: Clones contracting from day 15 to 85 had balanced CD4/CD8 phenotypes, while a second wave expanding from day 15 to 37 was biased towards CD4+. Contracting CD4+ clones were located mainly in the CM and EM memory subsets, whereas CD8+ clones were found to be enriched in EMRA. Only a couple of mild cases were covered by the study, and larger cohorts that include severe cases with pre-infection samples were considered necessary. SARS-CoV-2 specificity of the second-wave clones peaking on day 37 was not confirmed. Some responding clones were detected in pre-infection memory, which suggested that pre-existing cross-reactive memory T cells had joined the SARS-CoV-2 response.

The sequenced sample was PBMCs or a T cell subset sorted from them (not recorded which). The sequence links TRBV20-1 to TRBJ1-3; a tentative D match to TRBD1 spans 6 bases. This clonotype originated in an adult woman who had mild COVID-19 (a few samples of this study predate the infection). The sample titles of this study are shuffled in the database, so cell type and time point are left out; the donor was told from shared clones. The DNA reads TGCAGTGCTAGAGGGACAGACTCTGGAAACACCATATATTTT. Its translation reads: CSARGTDSGNTIYF.